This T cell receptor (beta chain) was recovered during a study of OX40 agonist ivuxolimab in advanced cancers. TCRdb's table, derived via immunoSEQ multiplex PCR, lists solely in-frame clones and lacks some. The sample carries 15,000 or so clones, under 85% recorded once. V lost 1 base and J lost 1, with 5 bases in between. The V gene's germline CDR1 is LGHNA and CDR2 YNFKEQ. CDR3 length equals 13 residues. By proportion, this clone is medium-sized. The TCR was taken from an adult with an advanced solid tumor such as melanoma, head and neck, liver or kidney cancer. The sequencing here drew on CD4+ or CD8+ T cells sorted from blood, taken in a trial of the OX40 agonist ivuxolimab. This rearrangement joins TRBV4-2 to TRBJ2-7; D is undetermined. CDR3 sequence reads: CASSQAPSYEQYF. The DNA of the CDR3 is TGTGCCAGCAGCCAAGCGCCATCCTACGAGCAGTACTTC.